Each of the 8 T cell receptor beta chains below was sequenced from the same sample in a study of early T cells in non-severe SARS-CoV-2 infection. TCRdb reprocessed the 5' RACE reads with MiXCR, giving one entry per CDR3 protein. The data hold 95,000 to 120,000 distinct CDR3 sequences, with around 10% observed a single time. Sequencing was carried out using whole blood. The source is an adult who was a healthcare worker with PCR-confirmed SARS-CoV-2 infection or an uninfected control (not recorded which).

The V gene is TRBV6-1, the J gene TRBJ2-7, with D uncertain. Looked up from germline, CDR1 is MNHNS and CDR2 is SASEGT. The length of the CDR3 is 14 residues. The V end lost 6 bases, the J end lost 0 bases, and 12 bases lay between the germline ends. The CDR3 here is CASRTSTPSYEQYF. In DNA form, the CDR3 reads TGTGCCAGCAGGACTTCAACACCCTCCTACGAGCAGTACTTC.

This clonotype has just a few counts. The genes are TRBV29-1 and TRBJ2-5; 8 bases line up with TRBD2. V gave up 4 bases and J gave up 7 bases; unmatched junction bases: 14. CDR3 size: 15 residues. CDR1 is SQVTM and CDR2 is ANQGSEA in the germline V gene. The CDR3 coding sequence is TGCAGCGTTGCCGTCCCGGGACTAGTGTCTGGGACCCAGTACTTC. It translates to CSVAVPGLVSGTQYF.

There are a few counts of this clonotype. CDR3 in amino acids: CASSRRQGVTTEAFF. CDR3 sequence (DNA): TGTGCCAGCAGCCGTAGACAGGGGGTCACAACTGAAGCTTTCTTT. This chain joins TRBV11-1 and TRBJ1-1; TRBD1 agrees at 9 bases. Germline lookup yields CDR1 SGHAT and CDR2 FQDESV (reference sequence). The CDR3 loop spans 15 amino acids. J gave up 5 bases and V 5 bases, and 9 bases lay outside the gene matches.

The table lists this clonotype with many counts. The CDR3: CASSPTGRPSYNEQFF. The CDR3 region has the DNA TGTGCCAGCAGTCCGACGGGGCGCCCCTCCTACAATGAGCAGTTCTTC. This chain links TRBV2 with TRBJ2-1; tentatively, D is TRBD1 or TRBD2 (5 bases each). Trimming left V 5 bases short and J 0 bases short, with 14 bases between. Germline lookup yields CDR1 SNHLY and CDR2 FYNNEI. This CDR3 comprises 16 residues.

The genes are TRBV3-1 and TRBJ2-5; D is ambiguous. This CDR3 is built from 11 residues. V dropped 1 base and J dropped 5 bases, with 2 bases sitting between them. The germline CDR1 and CDR2 sequences are LGHDT and YNNKEL (reference sequence). The DNA of the CDR3 is TGTGCCAGCAGCCAAGTGGAGACCCAGTACTTC. This encodes CASSQVETQYF.

In regard to this clonotype: The junction departs from germline at one end; a sequencing error may be responsible. J is TRBJ2-3 and V is TRBV7-8; 9 bases align to TRBD2. The germline V gene encodes CDR1 SGHVS and CDR2 FQNEAQ. The CDR3 extends over 16 amino acids. The CDR3 nucleotides are TGTGCCAGCAGCCTAGCGGGGTGGGGGTCGGCAGATACGCAGTATTTT. Amino acids: CASSLAGWGSADTQYF.

The chain joins TRBV6-1 to TRBJ2-1, with 12 bases matching TRBD2. Germline lookup yields CDR1 MNHNS and CDR2 SASEGT. Unmatched junction bases numbered 7, after V lost 5 bases and J lost 8 bases. The CDR3 covers 15 residues. CDR3 residues: CASSSGLAGMHEQFF. The CDR3 DNA reads TGTGCCAGCAGTTCCGGACTAGCGGGGATGCATGAGCAGTTCTTC.

At least ten counts were recorded for this clonotype. The J gene is TRBJ2-1, the V gene TRBV2; 9 bases are a match to TRBD2. V lost 10 bases, J lost 7 bases, and 8 bases stayed unmatched. The CDR3 spans 13 residues. Germline-derived CDR1 and CDR2 are SNHLY and FYNNEI. In nucleotides, the CDR3 is TGTGCCAACCTCGGACTAGCGATTAATGAGCAGTTCTTC. Residues: CANLGLAINEQFF.